These T cell receptor beta chains were read from a single sample in a study of blood T cell repertoires in COVID-19. Data came from immunoSEQ multiplex PCR; TCRdb stores just in-frame clones and leaves some out. In the table there are some 300,000 clones, nearly 90% of which are singletons. The specimen was PBMCs or T cells enriched from blood (not recorded which). Receptor source: a woman under 40 who had recovered from COVID-19. The conserved cysteine and the conserved F or W are not part of the CDR3 here. The order of the fields is CDR3 length, J gene, V gene, CDR3 protein.

length: 12
J: TRBJ1-4
V: TRBV5-5
CDR3: ASSLGQYNEKLF

length: 15
J: TRBJ2-2
V: TRBV5-1
CDR3: ASSLSLTGGYTGELF

length: 13
J: TRBJ2-3
V: TRBV7-3
CDR3: ASSLGGLVSDTQY

length: 13
J: TRBJ2-4
V: TRBV5-1
CDR3: ASSSGSADASIQY

length: 12
J: TRBJ1-1
V: TRBV7-2
CDR3: ASSPQGSSTEAF

length: 12
J: TRBJ2-2
V: TRBV12-5
CDR3: ASALGGLTGELF

length: 14
J: TRBJ2-2
V: TRBV18
CDR3: ASAPRPGGTTGELF

length: 15
J: TRBJ1-1
V: TRBV5-6
CDR3: ASSFWWQGSRSTEAF

length: 17
J: TRBJ2-6
V: TRBV6-2/TRBV6-3
CDR3: ASSYSPQGGYSGANVLT

length: 13
J: TRBJ1-6
V: TRBV18
CDR3: ASSPLRPDNSPLH

length: 13
J: TRBJ2-4
V: TRBV6-5
CDR3: ASSSGLAGPNIQY

length: 10
J: TRBJ2-7
V: TRBV29-1
CDR3: SVLGQGGEQY

length: 13
J: TRBJ2-3
V: TRBV6-5
CDR3: ASSYASGGSDTQY

length: 10
J: TRBJ2-7
V: TRBV30
CDR3: AWSPGSYEQY

length: 13
J: TRBJ2-7
V: TRBV4-2
CDR3: ASSRRTSGTYEQY

length: 10
J: TRBJ1-2
V: TRBV11-3
CDR3: ASSLGAYGYT

length: 14
J: TRBJ2-1
V: TRBV7-9
CDR3: ASSPTSGREYNEQF

length: 15
J: TRBJ2-5
V: TRBV3-1/TRBV3-2
CDR3: ASSQDLAGGGYETQY

length: 13
J: TRBJ2-7
V: TRBV7-2
CDR3: ASSLARDSYYEQY

length: 12
J: TRBJ2-7
V: TRBV7-9
CDR3: ASSRDRLTYEQY

length: 10
J: TRBJ1-2
V: TRBV28
CDR3: ASEQISYGYT

length: 16
J: TRBJ2-7
V: TRBV5-6
CDR3: ASSLFDRTPTFSYEQY

length: 12
J: TRBJ1-2
V: TRBV19
CDR3: ASKDYRGDYGYT

length: 12
J: TRBJ1-2
V: TRBV7-9
CDR3: ASSVQSTNYGYT

length: 13
J: TRBJ1-4
V: TRBV4-1
CDR3: ASSQPGTGERKLF

length: 13
J: TRBJ1-3
V: TRBV3-1/TRBV3-2
CDR3: ASSQDGGSGNTIY

length: 14
J: TRBJ2-7
V: TRBV9
CDR3: ASSVSTSGPSYEQY

length: 10
J: TRBJ2-5
V: TRBV24-1
CDR3: ATSDLTKTQY

length: 16
J: TRBJ1-6
V: TRBV27
CDR3: ASSPRTGGWGNNSPLH